The TCR beta chain described here comes from a study of blood T cell repertoires in COVID-19. This CDR3 contains 15 residues. J lost 4 bases, V lost 5 bases, and 5 bases had no gene match. The germline V gene encodes CDR1 SGHTA and CDR2 FQGTGA. In the original analysis: Reference gene primer amplification yielded estimated nucleated cell counts. Here immunoSEQ multiplex PCR was the method, and the copy in TCRdb shows in-frame clones only, minus some. V and J calls and clone size are given by that table; D and trimming were obtained from the DNA. The profile shows 35,000 to 50,000 clones, approximately 85% of them singletons.

Sequencing was performed on peripheral blood. This receptor was identified in a man aged 55 to 70 with acute or convalescent COVID-19. The chain combines TRBV7-3 with TRBJ2-3; 11 bases are a match to TRBD2. Here the CDR3 DNA reads TGTGCCAGCAGCCTCCTAGCGGGGGGAGCAGATACGCAGTATTTT. As protein: CASSLLAGGADTQYF.